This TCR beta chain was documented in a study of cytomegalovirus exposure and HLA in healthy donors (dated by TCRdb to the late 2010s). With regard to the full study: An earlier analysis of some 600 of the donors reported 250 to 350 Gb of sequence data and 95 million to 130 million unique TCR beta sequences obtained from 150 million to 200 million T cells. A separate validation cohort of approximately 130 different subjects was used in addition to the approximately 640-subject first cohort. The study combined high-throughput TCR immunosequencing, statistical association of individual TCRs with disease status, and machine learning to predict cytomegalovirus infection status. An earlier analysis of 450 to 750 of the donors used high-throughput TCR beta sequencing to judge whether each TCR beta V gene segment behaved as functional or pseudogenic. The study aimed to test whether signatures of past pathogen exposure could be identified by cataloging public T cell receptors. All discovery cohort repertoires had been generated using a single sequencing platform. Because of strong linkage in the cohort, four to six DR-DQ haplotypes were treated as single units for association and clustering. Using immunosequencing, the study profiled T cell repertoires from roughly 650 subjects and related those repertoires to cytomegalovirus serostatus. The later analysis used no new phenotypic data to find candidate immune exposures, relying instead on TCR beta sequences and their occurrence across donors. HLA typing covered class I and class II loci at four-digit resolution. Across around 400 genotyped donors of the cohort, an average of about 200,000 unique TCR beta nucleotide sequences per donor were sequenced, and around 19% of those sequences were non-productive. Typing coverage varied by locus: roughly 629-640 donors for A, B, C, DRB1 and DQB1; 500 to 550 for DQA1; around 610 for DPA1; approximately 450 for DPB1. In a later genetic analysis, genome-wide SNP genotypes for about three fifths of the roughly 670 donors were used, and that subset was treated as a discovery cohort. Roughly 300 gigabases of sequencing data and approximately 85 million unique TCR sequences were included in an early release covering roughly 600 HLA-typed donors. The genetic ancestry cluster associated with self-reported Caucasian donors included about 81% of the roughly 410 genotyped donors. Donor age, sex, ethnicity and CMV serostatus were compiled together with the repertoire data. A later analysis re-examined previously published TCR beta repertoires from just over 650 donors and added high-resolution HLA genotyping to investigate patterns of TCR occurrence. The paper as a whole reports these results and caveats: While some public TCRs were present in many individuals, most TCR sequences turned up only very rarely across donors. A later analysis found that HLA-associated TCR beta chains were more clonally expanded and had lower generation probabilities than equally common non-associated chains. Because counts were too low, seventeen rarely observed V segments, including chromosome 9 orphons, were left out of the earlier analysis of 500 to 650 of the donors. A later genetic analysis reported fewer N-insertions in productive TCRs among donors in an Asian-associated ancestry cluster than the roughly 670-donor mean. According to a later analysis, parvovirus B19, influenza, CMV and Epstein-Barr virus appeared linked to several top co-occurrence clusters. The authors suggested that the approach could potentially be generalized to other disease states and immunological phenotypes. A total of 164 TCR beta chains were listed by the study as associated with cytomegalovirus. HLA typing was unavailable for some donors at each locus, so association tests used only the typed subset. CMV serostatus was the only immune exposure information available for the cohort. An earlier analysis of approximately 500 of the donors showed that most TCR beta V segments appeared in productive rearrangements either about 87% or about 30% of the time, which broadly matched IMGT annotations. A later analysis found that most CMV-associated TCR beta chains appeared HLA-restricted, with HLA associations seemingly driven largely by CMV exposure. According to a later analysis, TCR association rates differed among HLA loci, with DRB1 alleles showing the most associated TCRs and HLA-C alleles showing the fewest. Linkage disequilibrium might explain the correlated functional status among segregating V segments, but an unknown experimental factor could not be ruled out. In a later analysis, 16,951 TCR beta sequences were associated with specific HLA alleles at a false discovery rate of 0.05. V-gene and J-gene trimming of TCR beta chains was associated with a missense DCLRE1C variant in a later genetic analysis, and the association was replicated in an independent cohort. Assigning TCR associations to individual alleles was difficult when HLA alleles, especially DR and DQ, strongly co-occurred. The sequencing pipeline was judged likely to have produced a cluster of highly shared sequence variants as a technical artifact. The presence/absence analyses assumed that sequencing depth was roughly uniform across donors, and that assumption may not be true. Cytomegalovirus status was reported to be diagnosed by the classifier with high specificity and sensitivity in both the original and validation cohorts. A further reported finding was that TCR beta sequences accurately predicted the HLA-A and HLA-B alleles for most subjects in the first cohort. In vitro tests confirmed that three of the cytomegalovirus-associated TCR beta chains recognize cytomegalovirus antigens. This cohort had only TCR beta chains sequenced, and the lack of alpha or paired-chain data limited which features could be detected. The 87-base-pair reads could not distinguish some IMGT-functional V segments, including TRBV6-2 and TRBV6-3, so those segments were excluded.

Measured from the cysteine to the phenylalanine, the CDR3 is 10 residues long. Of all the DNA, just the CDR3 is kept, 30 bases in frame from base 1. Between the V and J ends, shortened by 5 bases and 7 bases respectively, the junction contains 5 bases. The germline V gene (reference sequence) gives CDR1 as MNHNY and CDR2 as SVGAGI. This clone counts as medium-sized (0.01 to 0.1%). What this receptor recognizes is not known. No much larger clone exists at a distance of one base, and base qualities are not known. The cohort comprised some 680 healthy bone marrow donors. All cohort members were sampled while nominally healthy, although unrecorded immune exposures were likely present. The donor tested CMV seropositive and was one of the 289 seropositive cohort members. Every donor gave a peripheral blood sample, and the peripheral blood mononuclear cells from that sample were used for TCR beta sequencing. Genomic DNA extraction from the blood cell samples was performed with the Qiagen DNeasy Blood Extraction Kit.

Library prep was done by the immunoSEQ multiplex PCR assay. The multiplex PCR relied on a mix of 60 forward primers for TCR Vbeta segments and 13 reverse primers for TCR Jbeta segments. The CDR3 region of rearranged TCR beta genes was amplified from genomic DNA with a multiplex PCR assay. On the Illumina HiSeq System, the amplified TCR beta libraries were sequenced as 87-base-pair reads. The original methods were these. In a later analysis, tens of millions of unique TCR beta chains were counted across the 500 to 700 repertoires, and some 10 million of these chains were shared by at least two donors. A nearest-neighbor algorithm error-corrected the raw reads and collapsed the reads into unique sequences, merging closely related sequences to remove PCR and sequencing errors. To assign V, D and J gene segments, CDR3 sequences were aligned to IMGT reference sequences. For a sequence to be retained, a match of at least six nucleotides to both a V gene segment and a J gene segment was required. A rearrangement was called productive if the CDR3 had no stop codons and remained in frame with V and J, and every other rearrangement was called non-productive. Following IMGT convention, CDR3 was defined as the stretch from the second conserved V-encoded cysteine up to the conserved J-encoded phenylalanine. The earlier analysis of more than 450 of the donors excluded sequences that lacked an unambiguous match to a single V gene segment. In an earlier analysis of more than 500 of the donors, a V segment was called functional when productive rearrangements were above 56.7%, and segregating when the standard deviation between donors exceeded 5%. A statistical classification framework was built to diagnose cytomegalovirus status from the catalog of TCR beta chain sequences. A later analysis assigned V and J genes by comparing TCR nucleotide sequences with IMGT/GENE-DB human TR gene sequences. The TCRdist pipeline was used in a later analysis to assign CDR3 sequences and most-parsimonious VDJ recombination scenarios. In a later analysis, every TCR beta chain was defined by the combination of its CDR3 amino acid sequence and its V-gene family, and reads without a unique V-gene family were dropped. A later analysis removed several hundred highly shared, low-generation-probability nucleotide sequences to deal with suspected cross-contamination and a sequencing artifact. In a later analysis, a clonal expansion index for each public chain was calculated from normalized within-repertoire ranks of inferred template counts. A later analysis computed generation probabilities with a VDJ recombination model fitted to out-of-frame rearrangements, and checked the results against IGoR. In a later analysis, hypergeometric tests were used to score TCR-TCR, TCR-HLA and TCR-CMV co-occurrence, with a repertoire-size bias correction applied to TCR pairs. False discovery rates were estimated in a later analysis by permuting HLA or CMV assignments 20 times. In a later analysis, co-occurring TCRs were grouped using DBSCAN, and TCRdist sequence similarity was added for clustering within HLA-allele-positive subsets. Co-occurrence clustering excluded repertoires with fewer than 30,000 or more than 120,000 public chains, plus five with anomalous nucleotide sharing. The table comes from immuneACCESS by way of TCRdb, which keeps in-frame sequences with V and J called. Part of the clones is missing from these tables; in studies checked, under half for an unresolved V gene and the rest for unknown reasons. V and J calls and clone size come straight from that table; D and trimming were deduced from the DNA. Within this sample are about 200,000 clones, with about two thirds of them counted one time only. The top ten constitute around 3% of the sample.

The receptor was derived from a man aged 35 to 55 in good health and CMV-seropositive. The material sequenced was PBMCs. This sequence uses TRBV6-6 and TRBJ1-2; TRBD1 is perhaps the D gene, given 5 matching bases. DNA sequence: TGTGCCAGCAGTAGGGGTGGCTACACCTTC. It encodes CASSRGGYTF.